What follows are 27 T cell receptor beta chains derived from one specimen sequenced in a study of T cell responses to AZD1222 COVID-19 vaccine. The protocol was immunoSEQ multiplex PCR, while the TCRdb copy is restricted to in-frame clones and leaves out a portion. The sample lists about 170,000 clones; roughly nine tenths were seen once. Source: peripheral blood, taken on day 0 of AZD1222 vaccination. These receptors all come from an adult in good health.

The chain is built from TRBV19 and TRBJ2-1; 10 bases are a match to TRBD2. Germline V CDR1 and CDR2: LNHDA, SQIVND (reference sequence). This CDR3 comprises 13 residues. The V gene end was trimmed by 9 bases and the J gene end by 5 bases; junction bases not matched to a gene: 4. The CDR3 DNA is TGTGCCAGCGGGACTAGCGATAACAATGAGCAGTTCTTC. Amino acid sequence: CASGTSDNNEQFF. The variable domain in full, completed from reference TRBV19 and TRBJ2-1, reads DGGITQSPKYLFRKEGQNVTLSCEQNLNHDAMYWYRQDPGQGLRLIYYSQIVNDFQKGDIAEGYSVSREKKESFPLTVTSAQKNPTAFYLCASGTSDNNEQFFGPGTRLTVL.

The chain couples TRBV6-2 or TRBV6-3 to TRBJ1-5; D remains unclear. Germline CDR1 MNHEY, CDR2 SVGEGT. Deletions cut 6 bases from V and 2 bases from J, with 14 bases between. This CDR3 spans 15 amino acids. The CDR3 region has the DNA TGTGCCAGCAGCCCCCGGACGGTAGGCAATCAGCCCCAGCATTTT. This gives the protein CASSPRTVGNQPQHF.

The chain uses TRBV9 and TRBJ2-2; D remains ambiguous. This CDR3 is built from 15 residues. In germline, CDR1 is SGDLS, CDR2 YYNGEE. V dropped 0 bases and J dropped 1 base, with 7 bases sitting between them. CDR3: CASSVAAGNTGELFF. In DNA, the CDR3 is TGTGCCAGCAGCGTAGCGGCAGGGAACACCGGGGAGCTGTTTTTT.

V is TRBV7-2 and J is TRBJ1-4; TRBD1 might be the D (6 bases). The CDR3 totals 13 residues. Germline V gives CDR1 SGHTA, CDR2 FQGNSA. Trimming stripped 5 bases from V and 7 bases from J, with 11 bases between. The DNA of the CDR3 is TGTGCCAGCAGCGGAGGGGGGAGTGAAAAACTGTTTTTT. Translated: CASSGGGSEKLFF.

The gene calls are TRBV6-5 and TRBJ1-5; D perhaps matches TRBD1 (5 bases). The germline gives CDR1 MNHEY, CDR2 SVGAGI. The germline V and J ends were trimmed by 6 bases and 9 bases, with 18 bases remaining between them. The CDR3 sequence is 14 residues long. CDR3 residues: CASSLDTFLGPQHF. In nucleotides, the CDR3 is TGTGCCAGCAGCCTGGACACATTCTTGGGGCCCCAGCATTTT.

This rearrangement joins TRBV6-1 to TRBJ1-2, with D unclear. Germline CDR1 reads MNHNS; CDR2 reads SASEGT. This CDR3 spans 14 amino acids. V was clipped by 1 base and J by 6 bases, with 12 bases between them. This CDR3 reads CASSEVGRLDGYTF. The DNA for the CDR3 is TGTGCCAGCAGTGAAGTTGGCAGACTTGATGGCTACACCTTC.

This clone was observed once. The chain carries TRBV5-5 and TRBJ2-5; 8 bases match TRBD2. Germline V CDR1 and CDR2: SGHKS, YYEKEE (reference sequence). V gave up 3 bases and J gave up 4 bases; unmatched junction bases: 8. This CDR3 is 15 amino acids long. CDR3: CASSSQAGVLETQYF. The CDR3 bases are TGTGCCAGCAGCTCGCAAGCGGGGGTTTTAGAGACCCAGTACTTC.

CDR3 protein: CASRDVAYEQYF. In DNA, the CDR3 is TGTGCCAGCAGGGACGTAGCCTACGAGCAGTACTTC. This rearrangement joins TRBV28 to TRBJ2-7, with D unclear. The V gene's germline CDR1 is MDHEN and CDR2 SYDVKM. V was pared by 6 bases and J by 2 bases, with 8 bases between. There are 12 residues in the CDR3.

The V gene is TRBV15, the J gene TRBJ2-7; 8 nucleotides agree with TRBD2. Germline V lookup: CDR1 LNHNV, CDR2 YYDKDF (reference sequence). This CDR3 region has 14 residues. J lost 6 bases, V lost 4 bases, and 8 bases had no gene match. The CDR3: CATSIRAGDGEQYF. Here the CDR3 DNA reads TGTGCCACCAGCATCCGAGCGGGAGACGGCGAGCAGTACTTC.

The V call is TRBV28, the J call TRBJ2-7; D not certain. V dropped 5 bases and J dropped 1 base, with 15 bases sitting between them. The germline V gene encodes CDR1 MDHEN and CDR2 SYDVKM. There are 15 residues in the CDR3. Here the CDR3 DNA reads TGTGCCAGCAGTCGTCTTGACGGATTTTCCTACGAGCAGTACTTC. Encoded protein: CASSRLDGFSYEQYF.

The CDR3 DNA sequence: TGTGCCAGCAGCCCCCGGGACAGAGGAACCGGGGAGCTGTTTTTT. It specifies CASSPRDRGTGELFF. The J gene is TRBJ2-2, the V gene TRBV9; 7 nucleotides agree with TRBD1. This CDR3 comprises 15 residues. Losses at the gene ends were 4 bases for V and 5 bases for J; bases not matched to a gene: 8. Germline V CDR1 and CDR2: SGDLS, YYNGEE.

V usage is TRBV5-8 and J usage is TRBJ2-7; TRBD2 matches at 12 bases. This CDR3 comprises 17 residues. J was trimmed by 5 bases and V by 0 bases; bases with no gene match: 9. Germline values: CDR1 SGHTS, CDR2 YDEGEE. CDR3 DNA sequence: TGTGCCAGCAGCTTGGCCGGACTAGCGGGGTCCAAGGACGAGCAGTACTTC. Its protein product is CASSLAGLAGSKDEQYF.

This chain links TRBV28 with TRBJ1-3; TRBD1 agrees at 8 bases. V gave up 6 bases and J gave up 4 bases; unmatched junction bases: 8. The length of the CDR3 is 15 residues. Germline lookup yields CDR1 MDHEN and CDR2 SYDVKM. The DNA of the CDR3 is TGTGCCAGCAGCCCTAGGACAGGGCGGGGAAACACCATATATTTT. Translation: CASSPRTGRGNTIYF.

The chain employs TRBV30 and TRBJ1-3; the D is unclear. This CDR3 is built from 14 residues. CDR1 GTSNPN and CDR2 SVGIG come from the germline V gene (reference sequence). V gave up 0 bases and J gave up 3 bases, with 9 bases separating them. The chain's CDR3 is CAWSVSTVGNTIYF. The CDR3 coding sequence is TGTGCCTGGAGTGTATCTACAGTTGGAAACACCATATATTTT.

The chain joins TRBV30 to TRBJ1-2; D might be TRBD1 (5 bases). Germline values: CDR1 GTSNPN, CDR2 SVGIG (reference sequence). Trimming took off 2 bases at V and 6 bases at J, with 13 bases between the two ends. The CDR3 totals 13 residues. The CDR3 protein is CAWSLRGGNGYTF. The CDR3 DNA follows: TGTGCCTGGAGTCTGAGGGGAGGGAATGGCTACACCTTC.

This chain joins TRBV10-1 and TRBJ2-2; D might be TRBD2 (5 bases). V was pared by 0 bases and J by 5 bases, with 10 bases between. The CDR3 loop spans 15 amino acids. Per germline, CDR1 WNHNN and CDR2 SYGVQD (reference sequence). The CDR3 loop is CASSESSVGTGELFF. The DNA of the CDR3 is TGCGCCAGCAGTGAGTCTAGCGTTGGGACCGGGGAGCTGTTTTTT.

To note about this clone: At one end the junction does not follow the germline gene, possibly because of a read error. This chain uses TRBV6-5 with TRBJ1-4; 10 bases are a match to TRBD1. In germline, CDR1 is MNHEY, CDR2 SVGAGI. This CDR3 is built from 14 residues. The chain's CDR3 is CASTYRTGGEKLFF. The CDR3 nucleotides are TGTGCCAGCACTTACAGGACAGGGGGTGAAAAACTGTTTTTT.

The CDR3 here is CASSEIGVQQPQHF. DNA of the CDR3: TGTGCCAGCAGTGAAATAGGGGTTCAACAGCCCCAGCATTTT. The chain is built from TRBV6-1 and TRBJ1-5; D perhaps matches TRBD1 (5 bases). Trimming took 2 bases from V and 7 from J, leaving 12 bases between them. CDR1 and CDR2 (germline): MNHNS, SASEGT. This CDR3 region has 14 residues.

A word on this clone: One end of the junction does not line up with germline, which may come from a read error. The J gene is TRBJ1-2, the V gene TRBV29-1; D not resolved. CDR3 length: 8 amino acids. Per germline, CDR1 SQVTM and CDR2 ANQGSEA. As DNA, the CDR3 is TGCAGCGTAGAAGGCTACACCTTC. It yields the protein CSVEGYTF.

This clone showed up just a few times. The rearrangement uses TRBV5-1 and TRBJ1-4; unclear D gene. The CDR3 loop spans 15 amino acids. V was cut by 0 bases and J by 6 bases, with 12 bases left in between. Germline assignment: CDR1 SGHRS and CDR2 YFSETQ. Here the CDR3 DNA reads TGCGCCAGCAGCTTGGTGTGGGAGGCCGATGAAAAACTGTTTTTT. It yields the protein CASSLVWEADEKLFF.

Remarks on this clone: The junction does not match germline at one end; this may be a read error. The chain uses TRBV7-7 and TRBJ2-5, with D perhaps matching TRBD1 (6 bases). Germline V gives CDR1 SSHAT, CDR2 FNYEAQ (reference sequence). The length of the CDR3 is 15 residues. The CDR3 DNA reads TGTGCTAGCAGCTTAGCAACAGGGTCCAGAGAGACCCAGTACTTC. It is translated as CASSLATGSRETQYF.

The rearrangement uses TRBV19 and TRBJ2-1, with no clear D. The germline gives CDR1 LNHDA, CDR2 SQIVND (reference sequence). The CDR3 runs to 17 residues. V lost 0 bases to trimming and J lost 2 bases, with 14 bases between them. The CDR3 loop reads CASSIDFRETTYNEQFF. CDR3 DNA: TGTGCCAGTAGTATAGATTTCCGAGAAACTACCTACAATGAGCAGTTCTTC.

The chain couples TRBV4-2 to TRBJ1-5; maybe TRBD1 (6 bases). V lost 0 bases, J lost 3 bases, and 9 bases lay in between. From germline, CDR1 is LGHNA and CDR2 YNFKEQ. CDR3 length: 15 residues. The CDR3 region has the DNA TGTGCCAGCAGCCAAGATGGGGGGGCCAATCAGCCCCAGCATTTT. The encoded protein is CASSQDGGANQPQHF.

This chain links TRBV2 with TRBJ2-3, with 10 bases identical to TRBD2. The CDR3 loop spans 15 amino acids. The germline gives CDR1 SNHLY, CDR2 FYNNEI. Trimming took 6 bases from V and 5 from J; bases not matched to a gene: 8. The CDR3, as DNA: TGTGCCAGCAGAATGAGCGGGGGGGTCGGAGATACGCAGTATTTT. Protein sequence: CASRMSGGVGDTQYF.

The CDR3 sequence is CASRLQGNTGELFF. The CDR3, as DNA: TGTGCCAGTAGATTACAGGGAAACACCGGGGAGCTGTTTTTT. The chain recombines TRBV19 with TRBJ2-2; D possibly corresponds to TRBD1 (6 bases). The CDR3 covers 14 residues. Germline CDR1 is LNHDA and CDR2 is SQIVND (reference sequence). V dropped 6 bases and J dropped 2 bases, with 10 bases sitting between them.

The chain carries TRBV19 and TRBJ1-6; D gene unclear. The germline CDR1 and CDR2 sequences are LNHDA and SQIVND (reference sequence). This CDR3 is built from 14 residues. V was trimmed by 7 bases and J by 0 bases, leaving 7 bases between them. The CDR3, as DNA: TGTGCCAGTAAGGAGGCCTCCTATAATTCACCCCTCCACTTT. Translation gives CASKEASYNSPLHF.

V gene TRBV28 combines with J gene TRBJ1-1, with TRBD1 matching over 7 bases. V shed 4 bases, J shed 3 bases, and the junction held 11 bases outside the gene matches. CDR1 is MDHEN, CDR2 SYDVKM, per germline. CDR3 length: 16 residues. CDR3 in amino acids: CASSSILRGRHTEAFF. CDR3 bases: TGTGCCAGCAGTTCTATCCTTAGGGGGCGGCACACTGAAGCTTTCTTT.